A selection of T cell receptor beta chains follows, all from one sample in a study of cytomegalovirus exposure and HLA in healthy donors. Profiled with immunoSEQ multiplex PCR; TCRdb holds only in-frame clones, not every one. The repertoire holds 120,000 to 150,000 clones, with 82% as singletons. Source material: PBMCs. The receptors stem from a male donor in good health and CMV-seronegative. Each CDR3 is given with its conserved first and last residue. Fields, in order: J gene, V gene, clone size, D gene, CDR3 DNA, CDR3 protein. The D gene is left open where the match is weak. Only part of the rows carry a size: once, few, many, or a class if the clone is expanded.

J gene: TRBJ2-5; V gene: TRBV5-1; clone size: NA; D gene: TRBD2; CDR3 DNA: TGCGCCAGCAGCCTCCAGGGAGGGCAAGAGACCCAGTACTTC; CDR3 protein: CASSLQGGQETQYF
J gene: TRBJ2-7; V gene: TRBV15; clone size: NA; D gene: NA; CDR3 DNA: TGTGCCACCAGCTATACCTTAGACAGCAGCTCCTACGAGCAGTACTTC; CDR3 protein: CATSYTLDSSSYEQYF
J gene: TRBJ1-5; V gene: TRBV19; clone size: NA; D gene: NA; CDR3 DNA: TGTGCCAGTAATTTAAGCCAGGGGAAGGGCAATCAGCCCCAGCATTTT; CDR3 protein: CASNLSQGKGNQPQHF
J gene: TRBJ2-6; V gene: TRBV18; clone size: NA; D gene: NA; CDR3 DNA: TGTGCCAGCTCATCCGACAGCTACTCTGGGGCCAACGTCCTGACTTTC; CDR3 protein: CASSSDSYSGANVLTF
J gene: TRBJ2-5; V gene: TRBV30; clone size: NA; D gene: NA; CDR3 DNA: TGTGCCTGGAGTCGGGGGTTTCAGACCCAGTACTTC; CDR3 protein: CAWSRGFQTQYF
J gene: TRBJ2-7; V gene: TRBV5-6; clone size: NA; D gene: TRBD2; CDR3 DNA: TGTGCCAGCAGCTGGACTAGCGGGATCTACGAGCAGTACTTC; CDR3 protein: CASSWTSGIYEQYF
J gene: TRBJ1-2; V gene: TRBV7-8; clone size: few; D gene: NA; CDR3 DNA: TGTGCCAGCAGCTTAGAACCAGCCAGGCCTTACGGCTACACCTTC; CDR3 protein: CASSLEPARPYGYTF
J gene: TRBJ2-1; V gene: TRBV5-1; clone size: NA; D gene: NA; CDR3 DNA: TGCGCCAGCAGCGTGTACGGGAGCCCCTCCAATGAGCAGTTCTTC; CDR3 protein: CASSVYGSPSNEQFF
J gene: TRBJ2-7; V gene: TRBV9; clone size: NA; D gene: TRBD2; CDR3 DNA: TGTGCCAGCAGTCTAGGGGGACTAGCGGGCTACGAGCAGTACTTC; CDR3 protein: CASSLGGLAGYEQYF
J gene: TRBJ1-4; V gene: TRBV7-9; clone size: NA; D gene: TRBD1; CDR3 DNA: TGTGCCAGCAGCGCCCCGGGACAGGCTGGTGAAAAACTGTTTTTT; CDR3 protein: CASSAPGQAGEKLFF
J gene: TRBJ1-5; V gene: TRBV27; clone size: NA; D gene: TRBD1; CDR3 DNA: TGTGCCAGCAGCCGCGACAGGGCTAATCAGCCCCAGCATTTT; CDR3 protein: CASSRDRANQPQHF
J gene: TRBJ2-7; V gene: TRBV20-1; clone size: NA; D gene: NA; CDR3 DNA: TGCAGTGCTCCAAGCACGTACGAGCAGTACTTC; CDR3 protein: CSAPSTYEQYF
J gene: TRBJ2-7; V gene: TRBV5-6; clone size: few; D gene: TRBD2; CDR3 DNA: TGTGCCAGCAGCCCCTGGGTTGTAGCGGGAGTGGTCGAGCAGTACTTC; CDR3 protein: CASSPWVVAGVVEQYF
J gene: TRBJ1-2; V gene: TRBV5-1; clone size: NA; D gene: NA; CDR3 DNA: TGCGCCAGCAGCTTGACAGGAGACTATGGCTACACCTTC; CDR3 protein: CASSLTGDYGYTF
J gene: TRBJ2-2; V gene: TRBV7-9; clone size: NA; D gene: TRBD1; CDR3 DNA: TGTGCCAGCAGCTTAGGACAGGGGAACACCGGGGAGCTGTTTTTT; CDR3 protein: CASSLGQGNTGELFF
J gene: TRBJ2-7; V gene: TRBV28; clone size: NA; D gene: NA; CDR3 DNA: TGTGCCAGCAGTATAAGGGGCACTACCTACGAGCAGTACTTC; CDR3 protein: CASSIRGTTYEQYF
J gene: TRBJ2-7; V gene: TRBV19; clone size: NA; D gene: NA; CDR3 DNA: TGTGCCAGCCTAAAAAGATCCTCCTACGAGCAGTACTTC; CDR3 protein: CASLKRSSYEQYF
J gene: TRBJ2-7; V gene: TRBV19; clone size: once; D gene: TRBD1; CDR3 DNA: TGTGCCAGTATGGGGACAGGGGTTGGGGAGCAGTACTTC; CDR3 protein: CASMGTGVGEQYF
J gene: TRBJ2-6; V gene: TRBV6-1; clone size: NA; D gene: TRBD2; CDR3 DNA: TGTGCCAGCAGTGAATACAATAGCGGGATTGGTGGGGCCAACGTCCTGACTTTC; CDR3 protein: CASSEYNSGIGGANVLTF
J gene: TRBJ2-5; V gene: TRBV28; clone size: NA; D gene: TRBD2; CDR3 DNA: TGTGCCAGCAGTTCTCCCGGGACTAAAGGGAGTAGGGAGACCCAGTACTTC; CDR3 protein: CASSSPGTKGSRETQYF
J gene: TRBJ2-7; V gene: TRBV13; clone size: NA; D gene: TRBD2; CDR3 DNA: TGTGCCAGCAGCTTAGAGTCAGCGGGAACCTACGAGCAGTACTTC; CDR3 protein: CASSLESAGTYEQYF
J gene: TRBJ2-5; V gene: TRBV14; clone size: NA; D gene: NA; CDR3 DNA: TGTGCCAGCAGCCAAGATTATCCTGGGGGCCGGGAGGAGCAGTACTTC; CDR3 protein: CASSQDYPGGREEQYF
J gene: TRBJ1-5; V gene: TRBV10-3; clone size: NA; D gene: NA; CDR3 DNA: TGTGCCATCAGTGAGGATAGGGGAGGACAGCCCCAGCATTTT; CDR3 protein: CAISEDRGGQPQHF
J gene: TRBJ2-1; V gene: TRBV7-7; clone size: NA; D gene: NA; CDR3 DNA: TGTGCTAGCAGTCCGACAAGCGGAGCTGGGAATGAGCAGTTCTTC; CDR3 protein: CASSPTSGAGNEQFF
J gene: TRBJ1-1; V gene: TRBV6-1; clone size: NA; D gene: NA; CDR3 DNA: TGTGCCAGCAGTCTCCGGGGGACTGAAGCTTTCTTT; CDR3 protein: CASSLRGTEAFF
J gene: TRBJ1-2; V gene: TRBV6-5; clone size: NA; D gene: NA; CDR3 DNA: TGTGCCAGCAGTTACTCTTCGACAGCTTATGGCTACACCTTC; CDR3 protein: CASSYSSTAYGYTF
J gene: TRBJ2-1; V gene: TRBV19; clone size: few; D gene: NA; CDR3 DNA: TGTGCCAGTAGTAGGTCAGGAGAGCAGTTCTTC; CDR3 protein: CASSRSGEQFF
J gene: TRBJ2-7; V gene: TRBV5-6; clone size: NA; D gene: NA; CDR3 DNA: TGTGCCAGCAGCGTGAGGACAGCCCTCTCCTACGAGCAGTACTTC; CDR3 protein: CASSVRTALSYEQYF
J gene: TRBJ2-7; V gene: TRBV10-3; clone size: NA; D gene: NA; CDR3 DNA: TGTGCCATCACTAAAGGGGGGGGCCCCTACGAGCAGTACTTC; CDR3 protein: CAITKGGGPYEQYF
J gene: TRBJ1-2; V gene: TRBV11-2; clone size: NA; D gene: NA; CDR3 DNA: TGTGCCAGCAGCTTATTAGGGAGTTATGGCTACACCTTC; CDR3 protein: CASSLLGSYGYTF
J gene: TRBJ1-2; V gene: TRBV5-1; clone size: once; D gene: NA; CDR3 DNA: TGCGCCAGCAGCGAGGACGGGGTTGGCTACACCTTC; CDR3 protein: CASSEDGVGYTF
J gene: TRBJ2-1; V gene: TRBV7-9; clone size: NA; D gene: NA; CDR3 DNA: TGTGCCAGCAGCTTTCAGGGTAGGAATGAGCAGTTCTTC; CDR3 protein: CASSFQGRNEQFF
J gene: TRBJ2-3; V gene: TRBV29-1; clone size: NA; D gene: TRBD2; CDR3 DNA: TGCAGCGTTGAGGGGACTAGCGGGGGAACTACAGATACGCAGTATTTT; CDR3 protein: CSVEGTSGGTTDTQYF
J gene: TRBJ1-1; V gene: TRBV2; clone size: NA; D gene: TRBD1; CDR3 DNA: TGTGCCAGCAGTGTTCAGGGGGCGGGATCTGAAGCTTTCTTT; CDR3 protein: CASSVQGAGSEAFF
J gene: TRBJ2-1; V gene: TRBV4-3; clone size: NA; D gene: TRBD2; CDR3 DNA: TGCGCCAGCAGAAACAGCGGGAGGAACAATGAGCAGTTCTTC; CDR3 protein: CASRNSGRNNEQFF
J gene: TRBJ2-3; V gene: TRBV12-5; clone size: NA; D gene: TRBD2; CDR3 DNA: TGTGCTAGTGGCCCCGACGGGGGGTGGACTGATACGCAGTATTTT; CDR3 protein: CASGPDGGWTDTQYF
J gene: TRBJ2-2; V gene: TRBV6-5; clone size: NA; D gene: NA; CDR3 DNA: TGTGCCAGCCGGTTCGGGTTGTCTTCCGGGGAGCTGTTTTTT; CDR3 protein: CASRFGLSSGELFF
J gene: TRBJ2-3; V gene: TRBV29-1; clone size: few; D gene: NA; CDR3 DNA: TGCAGCGTTGTCACTTACACAGATACGCAGTATTTT; CDR3 protein: CSVVTYTDTQYF
J gene: TRBJ1-2; V gene: TRBV29-1; clone size: NA; D gene: NA; CDR3 DNA: TGCAGCGTTGAAGACTCTTGGGCTGGGGAGGGCTACACCTTC; CDR3 protein: CSVEDSWAGEGYTF
J gene: TRBJ2-7; V gene: TRBV10-3; clone size: once; D gene: TRBD1; CDR3 DNA: TGTGCCATCCGAGGGGACAGGGCACTTCCTACTCCTTACGAGCAGTACTTC; CDR3 protein: CAIRGDRALPTPYEQYF
J gene: TRBJ2-7; V gene: TRBV18; clone size: NA; D gene: TRBD2; CDR3 DNA: TGTGCCAGCTCAGGGAGGGTAGAGGGCGAGCAGTACTTC; CDR3 protein: CASSGRVEGEQYF